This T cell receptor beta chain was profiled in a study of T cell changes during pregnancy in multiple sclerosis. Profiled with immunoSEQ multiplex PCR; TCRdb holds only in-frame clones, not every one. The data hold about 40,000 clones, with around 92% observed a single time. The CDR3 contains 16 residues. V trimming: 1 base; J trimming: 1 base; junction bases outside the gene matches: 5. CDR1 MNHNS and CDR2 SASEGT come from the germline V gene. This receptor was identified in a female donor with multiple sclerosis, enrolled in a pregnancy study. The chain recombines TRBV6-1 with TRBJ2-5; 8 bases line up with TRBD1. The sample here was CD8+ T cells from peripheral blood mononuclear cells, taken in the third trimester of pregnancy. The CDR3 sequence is CASSEGQGITQETQYF. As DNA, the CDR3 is TGTGCCAGCAGTGAAGGACAGGGGATCACCCAAGAGACCCAGTACTTC.